Shown below are 31 T cell receptor beta chains from a single sample sequenced in a study of cytomegalovirus exposure and HLA in healthy donors. It was with 60 Vbeta and 13 Jbeta primers that the PCR ran. Using immunoSEQ multiplex PCR, the repertoire was profiled, and TCRdb retains in-frame clones only, with some absent. The sample carries over 200,000 clones, more than 75% recorded once. Sequences were obtained from PBMCs. All receptors derive from a human donor in good health.

This chain joins TRBV11-2 and TRBJ2-7; maybe TRBD2 (6 bases). Deletions cut 5 bases from V and 7 bases from J, with 9 bases between. CDR3 length equals 11 residues. Germline CDR1 and CDR2: SGHAT and FQNNGV. CDR3 coding DNA: TGTGCCAGCAGCCCTGCGGGAGAGCAGTACTTC. Protein product: CASSPAGEQYF. Together with reference TRBV11-2 and TRBJ2-7, the CDR3 gives the full variable domain: EAGVAQSPRYKIIEKRQSVAFWCNPISGHATLYWYQQILGQGPKLLIQFQNNGVVDDSQLPKDRFSAERLKGVDSTLKIQPAKLEDSAVYLCASSPAGEQYFGPGTRLTVT.

This clone was observed a few times. This CDR3 is CASGWFGSGEQFF. The CDR3 bases are TGTGCTAGTGGTTGGTTCGGGAGTGGTGAGCAGTTCTTC. The chain carries TRBV12-5 and TRBJ2-1; D perhaps matches TRBD2 (6 bases). The CDR3 length is 13 residues. V lost 4 bases, J lost 9 bases, and 13 bases lay in between. CDR1 is LGHNT and CDR2 is FRNRAP in the germline V gene.

CDR3 coding DNA: TGTGCCAGCAGACAGGATACCTACAATGAGCAGTTCTTC. It is translated as CASRQDTYNEQFF. This chain uses TRBV25-1 with TRBJ2-1; the D gene is possibly TRBD1 (5 bases). The germline V gene has CDR1 MGHDK and CDR2 SYGVNS. The CDR3 loop spans 13 amino acids. Trimming removed 6 bases from V and 2 bases from J, with 8 bases in between.

V is TRBV27 and J is TRBJ2-3; 7 bases map to TRBD2. Germline CDR1 and CDR2: MNHEY and SMNVEV (reference sequence). J gave up 0 bases and V 8 bases, and 20 bases lay outside the gene matches. This CDR3 is 19 amino acids long. In DNA form, the CDR3 reads TGTGCCAGCGCCCCCTACCGCAGGCGGGAGACCTCTAGCACAGATACGCAGTATTTT. It codes for CASAPYRRRETSSTDTQYF.

The rearrangement joins TRBV9 to TRBJ2-3; a possible D gene is TRBD1 (5 bases). V dropped 6 bases and J dropped 3 bases, with 17 bases sitting between them. Germline assignment: CDR1 SGDLS and CDR2 YYNGEE. The length of the CDR3 is 15 residues. As DNA, the CDR3 is TGTGCCAGCAACCCACATGGGGCAGGTACAGATACGCAGTATTTT. It codes for CASNPHGAGTDTQYF.

A word on this clone: An end of the junction does not agree with germline; a read error may underlie this. The chain joins TRBV7-9 to TRBJ2-7; 8 bases align to TRBD2. Germline CDR1 reads SEHNR; CDR2 reads FQNEAQ (reference sequence). The CDR3 loop spans 16 amino acids. This CDR3 reads CSSSLAGRGRIYEQYF. CDR3 DNA: TGTTCCAGCAGCTTAGCGGGCCGCGGGAGGATCTACGAGCAGTACTTC. Full variable domain (rest looked up from reference TRBV7-9 and TRBJ2-7): DTGVSQNPRHKITKRGQNVTFRCDPISEHNRLYWYRQTLGQGPEFLTYFQNEAQLEKSRLLSDRFSAERPKGSFSTLEIQRTEQGDSAMYLCSSSLAGRGRIYEQYFGPGTRLTVT.

This clone was recorded only once. The rearrangement uses TRBV7-6 and TRBJ2-1; 8 bases are shared with TRBD1. The CDR3 runs 15 residues. The germline CDR1 and CDR2 sequences are SGHVS and FNYEAQ. Trimming removed 8 bases from V and 15 bases from J; junction bases left unmatched: 21. DNA for the CDR3: TGTGCCAGCGCCCAAACGTCTGCACTCGGGACAGGAGGGTTCTTC. Translation: CASAQTSALGTGGFF.

DNA for the CDR3: TGTGCCAGCAGTGAAGGGAGGGTTTCGACTGAAGCTTTCTTT. Translating it yields CASSEGRVSTEAFF. The V gene is TRBV6-1, the J gene TRBJ1-1; no definite D call. Per the germline V gene, CDR1 is MNHNS and CDR2 is SASEGT. Trimming left V 1 base short and J 5 bases short, with 11 bases between. The CDR3 contains 14 residues.

This clone turned up a few times. The CDR3 DNA reads as TGTGCCAGCAGATCCACCAGCGGGGGTAACTACGAGCAGTACTTC. It is translated as CASRSTSGGNYEQYF. V usage is TRBV5-4 and J usage is TRBJ2-7, with TRBD2 matching over 8 bases. The V and J ends lost 5 bases and 3 bases, in that order; junction bases with no gene match: 10. The length of the CDR3 is 15 residues. In germline, CDR1 is SGHNT, CDR2 YYREEE (reference sequence).

The rearrangement links TRBV7-8 to TRBJ1-3, with D possibly TRBD1 on 6 matching bases. The CDR3 runs 16 residues. In germline, CDR1 is SGHVS, CDR2 FQNEAQ. Trimming cost V 4 bases and J 0 bases, with 13 bases left between them. The chain's CDR3 is CASSSAQTGSGNTIYF. CDR3 DNA sequence: TGTGCCAGCAGCTCGGCCCAGACAGGCTCTGGAAACACCATATATTTT.

For the CDR3, the DNA is TGCAGCGTTGGCGTTGCGGCGGCACCCACAGATACGCAGTATTTT. Encoded protein: CSVGVAAAPTDTQYF. V gene TRBV29-1 combines with J gene TRBJ2-3; D remains unclear. V was cut by 4 bases and J by 2 bases, with 16 bases left in between. Looked up from germline, CDR1 is SQVTM and CDR2 is ANQGSEA. CDR3 length: 15 residues.

The chain has TRBV27 and TRBJ1-1, with unresolved D. Germline V CDR1 and CDR2: MNHEY, SMNVEV (reference sequence). Trimming shortened V by 3 bases and J by 1 base, and 6 bases separated the two germline ends. There are 13 residues in the CDR3. The CDR3 reads CASSFPGNTEAFF. CDR3 coding DNA: TGTGCCAGCAGTTTCCCCGGGAACACTGAAGCTTTCTTT.

This clone was observed a few times. J is TRBJ1-5 and V is TRBV4-1; D might be TRBD1 (5 bases). CDR1 is MGHRA and CDR2 is YSYEKL in the germline V gene. V lost 0 bases and J lost 4, with 13 bases in between. The CDR3 extends over 16 amino acids. CDR3 loop: CASSQDTSQGNQPQHF. As DNA, the CDR3 is TGCGCCAGCAGCCAAGATACCTCCCAGGGTAATCAGCCCCAGCATTTT.

This clone was seen a single time. The chain couples TRBV25-1 to TRBJ2-5, with TRBD1 identical over 12 bases. CDR1 is MGHDK, CDR2 SYGVNS, per germline. The CDR3 loop spans 15 amino acids. Trimming removed 4 bases from V and 11 bases from J; junction bases left unmatched: 11. The CDR3 spells CASSVAGTGGRQQYF. CDR3 nucleotide sequence: TGTGCCAGCAGTGTTGCCGGGACAGGGGGCAGGCAGCAGTACTTC.

The chain employs TRBV30 and TRBJ1-1; 7 positions match TRBD1. The CDR3 consists of 14 residues. Losses at the gene ends were 0 bases for V and 5 bases for J; bases not matched to a gene: 6. Germline-derived CDR1 and CDR2 are GTSNPN and SVGIG (reference sequence). The CDR3 sequence: CAWSVRGLGTEAFF. CDR3 DNA sequence: TGTGCCTGGAGTGTAAGGGGGCTAGGGACTGAAGCTTTCTTT.

This clone has a handful of counts. The rearrangement uses TRBV28 and TRBJ1-3; no clear D. The germline V gene has CDR1 MDHEN and CDR2 SYDVKM. V was cut by 1 base and J by 4 bases, with 11 bases left in between. The CDR3 consists of 15 residues. The CDR3 coding sequence is TGTGCCAGCAGTTTATACGGGGAGGAGGGAAACACCATATATTTT. Translated, it gives CASSLYGEEGNTIYF.

The chain joins TRBV6-6 to TRBJ2-3; no clear D gene. Germline CDR1 is MNHNY and CDR2 is SVGAGI (reference sequence). CDR3 length equals 12 residues. V dropped 4 bases and J dropped 6 bases, with 8 bases sitting between them. The CDR3 here is CASSSPRDTQYF. CDR3 sequence (DNA): TGTGCCAGCAGTTCCCCTAGGGATACGCAGTATTTT.

On this clone itself: The sample has other DNA sequences that encode this CDR3 too. The V and J genes are TRBV6-5 and TRBJ2-2; 9 bases are a match to TRBD1. The CDR3 covers 13 residues. Germline V lookup: CDR1 MNHEY, CDR2 SVGAGI. V dropped 5 bases and J dropped 5; count of bases not matched to a gene: 0. For the CDR3, the DNA is TGTGCCAGCAGTGACAGGGGGACCGGGGAGCTGTTTTTT. This translates into CASSDRGTGELFF.

The V call is TRBV28, the J call TRBJ1-2; 10 bases line up with TRBD1. V shed 4 bases and J 5 bases; nucleotides not matched to a gene: 10. Germline CDR1 reads MDHEN; CDR2 reads SYDVKM. CDR3 length: 16 residues. The CDR3 DNA is TGTGCCAGCAGTTGGACAGGGGGGAGAATGAGTTATGGCTACACCTTC. Protein: CASSWTGGRMSYGYTF.

V and J are TRBV7-2 and TRBJ1-2, with 7 bases identical to TRBD1. After removal of 5 bases from V and 0 bases from J, the junction contained 6 bases not matched to a gene. The germline CDR1 and CDR2 sequences are SGHTA and FQGNSA. The CDR3 is 15 amino acids. CDR3 nucleotides: TGTGCCAGCAGCCCGAGGGACAGACCTAACTATGGCTACACCTTC. Translating it yields CASSPRDRPNYGYTF.

With regard to this clone: An end of the junction differs from the germline gene, which may be a read error. The chain joins TRBV7-7 to TRBJ2-5; D ambiguous. This CDR3 is 15 amino acids long. CDR1 SSHAT and CDR2 FNYEAQ come from the germline V gene (reference sequence). The CDR3 spells CASSLDFVGTETQYF. CDR3 sequence (DNA): TGTGCTAGCAGCTTAGATTTCGTGGGCACGGAGACCCAGTACTTC.

The chain uses TRBV5-1 and TRBJ2-7; 10 positions agree with TRBD2. V trimming: 0 bases; J trimming: 5 bases; junction bases outside the gene matches: 5. Per germline, CDR1 SGHRS and CDR2 YFSETQ. CDR3 length equals 15 residues. CDR3 bases: TGCGCCAGCAGCTTGGACCCTAGCGGGAGCAACGAGCAGTACTTC. Residues: CASSLDPSGSNEQYF.

The V and J genes are TRBV7-8 and TRBJ1-2, with TRBD1 identical over 8 bases. This CDR3 has 14 residues. J gave up 4 bases and V 0 bases, and 1 base lay outside the gene matches. CDR1 and CDR2 from the germline V gene are SGHVS and FQNEAQ. The CDR3 sequence is CASSLAGQAYGYTF. CDR3 bases: TGTGCCAGCAGCTTAGCGGGACAGGCCTATGGCTACACCTTC.

This chain connects TRBV7-9 to TRBJ2-1, with TRBD2 matching over 12 bases. Germline values: CDR1 SEHNR, CDR2 FQNEAQ (reference sequence). CDR3 size: 19 residues. Trimming removed 5 bases from V and 4 bases from J; junction bases left unmatched: 15. The CDR3 region is CASSPSVLAGGRGYNEQFF. CDR3 nucleotides: TGTGCCAGCAGCCCCAGTGTACTAGCGGGAGGTCGAGGGTACAATGAGCAGTTCTTC.

Notes on this clone: A read error may produce the germline difference seen at one junction end. This chain uses TRBV14 with TRBJ1-1; TRBD1 aligns across 8 bases. The CDR3 contains 13 residues. Germline loops: CDR1 SGHDN, CDR2 FVKESK. In nucleotides, the CDR3 is TGTGCCAGCAGCCAAGATCGGACAGGGACCAGCTACTTT. Translating gives CASSQDRTGTSYF.

This chain joins TRBV9 and TRBJ2-7; 9 nucleotides line up with TRBD2. Trimming cost V 1 base and J 0 bases; bases outside gene matches: 5. CDR3 length: 16 amino acids. Germline CDR1 and CDR2: SGDLS and YYNGEE. Here the CDR3 DNA reads TGTGCCAGCAGCGTAAATGCGGGAGGGTACTCCTACGAGCAGTACTTC. Amino acids: CASSVNAGGYSYEQYF.

The rearrangement uses TRBV7-9 and TRBJ2-4; perhaps TRBD2 as D (6 bases). The CDR3 covers 12 residues. Germline V gene data show CDR1 as SEHNR and CDR2 as FQNEAQ (reference sequence). V dropped 4 bases and J dropped 12 bases, with 13 bases sitting between them. CDR3 loop: CASSSRDSNQYF. CDR3 sequence (DNA): TGTGCCAGCAGCTCCCGGGACTCGAATCAGTACTTC.

The rearrangement links TRBV29-1 to TRBJ1-1; unclear D gene. Germline V gene data show CDR1 as SQVTM and CDR2 as ANQGSEA. The CDR3 consists of 11 residues. Trimming shortened V by 5 bases and J by 4 bases, and 8 bases separated the two germline ends. The CDR3 DNA follows: TGCAGCGTTCTATCAGGCACTGAAGCTTTCTTT. Translation gives CSVLSGTEAFF.

This sequence joins TRBV27 and TRBJ2-7, with TRBD1 matching over 8 bases. Trimming at V came to 4 bases and at J to 3 bases, leaving 2 bases not matched to a gene. The CDR3 sequence is 13 residues long. Germline CDR1 and CDR2: MNHEY and SMNVEV (reference sequence). The chain's CDR3 is CASSSGTGYEQYF. CDR3 nucleotides: TGTGCCAGCAGTTCGGGGACAGGCTACGAGCAGTACTTC.

This clone was picked up a small number of times. The rearrangement uses TRBV6-6 and TRBJ1-1, with D unclear. The CDR3 is 13 residues long. CDR1 is MNHNY, CDR2 SVGAGI, per germline (reference sequence). V was cut by 5 bases and J by 2 bases, with 9 bases left in between. This chain's CDR3 is CASSGPGNTEAFF. In DNA, the CDR3 is TGTGCCAGCAGTGGACCGGGAAACACTGAAGCTTTCTTT.

This clone was counted a few times. An end of the junction differs from the germline gene, which may be a read error. The rearrangement joins TRBV6-5 to TRBJ1-5; 7 bases are shared with TRBD1. CDR3 length: 14 amino acids. From germline, CDR1 is MNHEY and CDR2 SVGAGI. This chain's CDR3 is CAISTGDSNQPQHF. CDR3 DNA sequence: TGTGCCATCAGTACAGGGGATAGCAATCAGCCCCAGCATTTT.